This T cell receptor beta chain was recorded in a study of blood T cell repertoires in COVID-19. Clones were sequenced by immunoSEQ multiplex PCR, and TCRdb holds only the in-frame ones, with some missing. The sample gives some 490,000 clones, 75% to 90% of which show up once; 3.2% is in the top ten. This CDR3 is 14 amino acids long. Germline assignment: CDR1 LNHNV and CDR2 YYDKDF (reference sequence). Trimming took 8 bases from V and 2 from J, leaving 15 bases between them. Material: peripheral blood. This TCR derives from a human donor in a cohort sampled during active COVID-19. This chain joins TRBV15 and TRBJ1-1, with D unresolved. The CDR3 reads CATSAAAANTEAFF. DNA for the CDR3: TGTGCCACCTCGGCGGCGGCTGCAAACACTGAAGCTTTCTTT.